The sequence of this TCR beta chain was determined in a study of blood T cell repertoires in COVID-19. Here immunoSEQ multiplex PCR was the method, and the copy in TCRdb shows in-frame clones only, minus some. The table has approximately 150,000 clones, 87% seen once; the top ten hold more than 0.8%. The CDR3 loop spans 15 amino acids. Trimming stripped 0 bases from V and 0 bases from J, with 5 bases between. CDR1 and CDR2 (germline): MRHNA, SNTAGT. This receptor was obtained from a woman between 45 and 60 years old with acute or convalescent COVID-19. The V gene is TRBV6-4, the J gene TRBJ2-2; D may be TRBD1 (5 bases). The sequenced material came from peripheral blood. CDR3 DNA sequence: TGTGCCAGCAGTGACTCAGGGGCGAACACCGGGGAGCTGTTTTTT. This sequence encodes CASSDSGANTGELFF.